These 5 T cell receptor beta chains were sequenced from one sample in a study of Ad26.COV2.S vaccination and SARS-CoV-2 variants. Here immunoSEQ multiplex PCR was the method, and the copy in TCRdb shows in-frame clones only, minus some. This table holds approximately 300,000 clones, roughly 86% found once. Treatment given: around 19 received Ad26.COV2.S at low or high dose, single or two shots; roughly five received placebo; per-sample allocation not given. Material that was analyzed had been drawn on day 63 after the first vaccine or placebo injection. The starting material was peripheral blood, obtained in a trial of Ad26.COV2.S vaccine versus placebo. The receptor set was obtained from a person aged 18-60 years who received the Ad26.COV2.S COVID-19 vaccine or a placebo.

This clone was found once. This chain uses TRBV7-9 with TRBJ1-2; 9 bases are shared with TRBD1. Trimming removed 4 bases from V and 5 bases from J; junction bases left unmatched: 11. Germline V lookup: CDR1 SEHNR, CDR2 FQNEAQ (reference sequence). The CDR3 covers 16 residues. The DNA for the CDR3 is TGTGCCAGCAGCTCCTCGGGACAGGGAGGGAATTATGGCTACACCTTC. The encoded protein is CASSSSGQGGNYGYTF.

This clone was counted at least ten times. The genes are TRBV14 and TRBJ1-6; TRBD1 matches at 8 bases. This CDR3 comprises 17 residues. Germline V CDR1 and CDR2: SGHDN, FVKESK. The V segment lost 2 bases and the J segment 1 base; nucleotides outside the gene matches: 4. Here the CDR3 reads CASSQINRGSYNSPLHF. For the CDR3, the DNA is TGTGCCAGCAGCCAAATCAACAGGGGGTCCTATAATTCACCCCTCCACTTT.

This sequence joins TRBV30 and TRBJ1-1; the D is unclear. V was clipped by 1 base and J by 11 bases, with 11 bases between them. The CDR3 loop spans 11 amino acids. Germline lookup yields CDR1 GTSNPN and CDR2 SVGIG (reference sequence). The CDR3 protein is CAWSGDKQAFF. The CDR3 nucleotides are TGTGCCTGGAGTGGAGACAAGCAGGCTTTCTTT.

The gene calls are TRBV5-4 and TRBJ1-2; D ambiguous. CDR3 length: 15 residues. The V end lost 4 bases, the J end lost 0 bases, and 13 bases lay between the germline ends. From germline, CDR1 is SGHNT and CDR2 YYREEE (reference sequence). CDR3 amino acids: CASSPKRAANYGYTF. In DNA form, the CDR3 reads TGTGCCAGCAGCCCCAAGAGGGCGGCTAACTATGGCTACACCTTC.

This clone was seen a few times. This chain uses TRBV7-6 with TRBJ2-5, with TRBD1 identical over 7 bases. Trimming took 5 bases from V and 2 from J; bases not matched to a gene: 5. Germline lookup yields CDR1 SGHVS and CDR2 FNYEAQ. The CDR3 totals 14 residues. The chain's CDR3 is CASSHGTAQETQYF. The CDR3 DNA follows: TGTGCCAGCAGCCATGGGACAGCACAAGAGACCCAGTACTTC.